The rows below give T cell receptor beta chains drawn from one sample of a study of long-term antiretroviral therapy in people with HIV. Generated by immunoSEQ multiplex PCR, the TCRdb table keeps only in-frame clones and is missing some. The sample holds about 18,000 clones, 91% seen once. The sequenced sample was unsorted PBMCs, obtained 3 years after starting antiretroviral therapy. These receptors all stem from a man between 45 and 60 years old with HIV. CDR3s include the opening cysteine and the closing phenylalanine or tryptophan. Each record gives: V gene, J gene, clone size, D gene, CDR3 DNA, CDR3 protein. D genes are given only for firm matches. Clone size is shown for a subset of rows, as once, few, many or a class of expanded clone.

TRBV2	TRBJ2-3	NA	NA	TGTGCCAGCGGCGGGACTCCCGCTGGCGGCACAGATACGCAGTATTTT	CASGGTPAGGTDTQYF
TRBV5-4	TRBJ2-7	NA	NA	TGTGCCAGCACCCTTGGCCCCGGGGACAACTACGAGCAGTACTTC	CASTLGPGDNYEQYF
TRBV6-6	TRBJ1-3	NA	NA	TGTGCCAGCACCCGGGGGGCTGGAAACACCATATATTTT	CASTRGAGNTIYF
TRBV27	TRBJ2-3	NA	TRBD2	TGTGCCAGCAGTCCTGTAGCGGGTTACACAGATACGCAGTATTTT	CASSPVAGYTDTQYF
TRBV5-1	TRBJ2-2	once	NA	TGCGCCAGCAGCCCACCAACTAGTTCGAACACCGGGGAGCTGTTTTTT	CASSPPTSSNTGELFF
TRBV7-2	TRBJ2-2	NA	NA	TGTGCCAGCAGCTTGTACAGGCACACCGGGGAGCTGTTTTTT	CASSLYRHTGELFF
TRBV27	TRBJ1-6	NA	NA	TGTGCCAGCAGCCCGACCTCTAATTCACCCCTCCACTTT	CASSPTSNSPLHF
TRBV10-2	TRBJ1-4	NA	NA	TGCGCCAGCTCTTTGGGAACGAATGAAAAACTGTTTTTT	CASSLGTNEKLFF
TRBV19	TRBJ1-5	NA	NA	TGTGCCAGTAGTATAGCTAGGGACAGCAATCAGCCCCAGCATTTT	CASSIARDSNQPQHF
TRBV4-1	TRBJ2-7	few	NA	TGCGCCAGCAGCCAAGGAGATCTCTACGAGCAGTACTTC	CASSQGDLYEQYF
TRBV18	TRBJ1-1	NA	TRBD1	TGTGCCAGCTCACTCACAGGGGAGAACACTGAAGCTTTCTTT	CASSLTGENTEAFF
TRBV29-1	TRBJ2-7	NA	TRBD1	TGCAGCGTGCGGACAGGACGCTACGAGCAGTACTTC	CSVRTGRYEQYF
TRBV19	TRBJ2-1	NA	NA	TGTGCCAGTAGTATTTTCAGTTACAATGAGCAGTTCTTC	CASSIFSYNEQFF
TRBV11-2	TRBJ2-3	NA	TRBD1	TGTGCCAGCAGCCCCTCAGGGGGTACGCAGTATTTT	CASSPSGGTQYF
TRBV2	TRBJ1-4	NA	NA	TGTGCCAGCCGACGATGGACAAGTGATAATGAAAAACTGTTTTTT	CASRRWTSDNEKLFF
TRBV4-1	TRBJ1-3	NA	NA	TGCGCCAGCAGCCAAGATCCAGGGACAGGAAACACCATATATTTT	CASSQDPGTGNTIYF
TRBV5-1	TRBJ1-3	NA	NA	TGCGCCAGCAGCCCCTCCCCGGGACTACTTTCTGGAAACACCATATATTTT	CASSPSPGLLSGNTIYF
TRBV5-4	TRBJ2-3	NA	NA	TGTGCCAGCAGCTTGGTGGGACTCGATACAGATACGCAGTATTTT	CASSLVGLDTDTQYF
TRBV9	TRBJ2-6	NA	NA	TGTGCCAGCAGCGTTGGGTCAGGGGACATCTCTGGGGCCAACGTCCTGACTTTC	CASSVGSGDISGANVLTF
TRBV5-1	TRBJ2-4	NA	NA	TGCGCCAGCAGCTCTATGGGGGGAAGAGTTGTCCCTATTCAGTACTTC	CASSSMGGRVVPIQYF
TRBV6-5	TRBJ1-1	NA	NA	TGTGCCAGCGCACGACACGGGACGGGGACTGAAGCTTTCTTT	CASARHGTGTEAFF
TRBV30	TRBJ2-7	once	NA	TGTGCCTGGAGCCTTACCCTATACGAGCAGTACTTC	CAWSLTLYEQYF
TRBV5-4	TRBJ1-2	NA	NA	TGTGCCAGCAGCTTGGGAAGCTATGGCTACACCTTC	CASSLGSYGYTF
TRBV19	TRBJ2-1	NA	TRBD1	TGTGCCAGTAGCCGGGACAGGGGAAATGAGCAGTTCTTC	CASSRDRGNEQFF
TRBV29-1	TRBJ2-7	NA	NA	TGCAGCGTTGAAGGAGGGACGGATACCTACGAGCAGTACTTC	CSVEGGTDTYEQYF
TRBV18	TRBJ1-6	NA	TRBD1	TGTGCCAGCTCATCCCCGGACAGGGGTAATTCACCCCTCCACTTT	CASSSPDRGNSPLHF
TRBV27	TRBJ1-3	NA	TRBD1	TGTGCCACCCGACAGGGCATGGGAAACACCATATATTTT	CATRQGMGNTIYF
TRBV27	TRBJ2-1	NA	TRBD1	TGTGCCAGCAGTTTATCAACTACAGGGGGCCATGAGCAGTTCTTC	CASSLSTTGGHEQFF
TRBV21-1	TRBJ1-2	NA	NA	TGTGCCAGCAGCAAAGACAGGACAGGCCGAACCGGGGGCTACACCTTC	CASSKDRTGRTGGYTF
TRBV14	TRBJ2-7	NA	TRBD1	TGTGCCAGCAGCCTGGACAGGGGATCCTACGAGCAGTACTTC	CASSLDRGSYEQYF
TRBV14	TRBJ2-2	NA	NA	TGTGCCAGCAGCCGGAGACATAACACCGGGGAGCTGTTTTTT	CASSRRHNTGELFF
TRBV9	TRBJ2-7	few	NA	TGTGCCAGCAGCGCCCCGAGCTCACCCTACGAGCAGTACTTC	CASSAPSSPYEQYF
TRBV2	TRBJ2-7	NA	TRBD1	TGTGCCAGTAACAGGGGCTACGAGCAGTACTTC	CASNRGYEQYF
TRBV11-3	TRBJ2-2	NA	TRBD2	TGTGCCAGCAGCACCAGACTAGCGGGAGGCACCGGGGAGCTGTTTTTT	CASSTRLAGGTGELFF
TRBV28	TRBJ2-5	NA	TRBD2	TGTGCCAGCAGTTCCGGGACTAGCGGGGGCAGAAACTTC	CASSSGTSGGRNF
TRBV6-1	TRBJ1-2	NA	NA	TGTGCCAGCCACACAGGGCTTTGGGGTTATGGCTACACCTTC	CASHTGLWGYGYTF
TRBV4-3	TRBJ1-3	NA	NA	TGCGCCAGCAGCCAGGACTGGATCTCTGGAAACACCATATATTTT	CASSQDWISGNTIYF
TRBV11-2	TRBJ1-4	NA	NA	TGTGCCAGCAGCTTAGGGAGGGGTGAAAAACTGTTTTTT	CASSLGRGEKLFF
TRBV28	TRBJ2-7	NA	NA	TGTGCCAGCAGACCGCAGGACCGACCGTCCTACGAGCAGTACTTC	CASRPQDRPSYEQYF
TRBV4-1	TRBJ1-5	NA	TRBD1	TGCGCCAGCAGCCAAGTCCGACTAGGGGGCCCACAGCCCCAGCATTTT	CASSQVRLGGPQPQHF
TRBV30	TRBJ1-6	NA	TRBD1	TGTGCCTGGAGTGTAGGCACAGGGGCAAGATCACCCCTCCACTTT	CAWSVGTGARSPLHF